The next 25 T cell receptor beta chains were all read from a single sample in a study of cytotoxic CD8 clonotypes in ibrutinib-treated CLL. Generated by immunoSEQ multiplex PCR, the TCRdb table keeps only in-frame clones and is missing some. The data show some 93,000 clones, around four fifths seen once. This specimen was PBMCs, taken after 12 months of ibrutinib treatment. The receptors derive from a human donor with chronic lymphocytic leukemia.

This chain joins TRBV13 and TRBJ2-1; 10 bases agree with TRBD1. Unmatched junction bases numbered 15, after V lost 3 bases and J lost 7 bases. The CDR3 has 18 amino acids. Germline CDR1 reads PRHDT; CDR2 reads FYEKMQ (reference sequence). CDR3 in DNA: TGTGCCAGCAGCTTCAGGGGTGGTGCGACAGGGGGCCTGAATGAGCAGTTCTTC. Translation: CASSFRGGATGGLNEQFF.

The chain joins TRBV5-6 to TRBJ2-5; D is possibly TRBD2 (6 bases). Germline V gene data show CDR1 as SGHDT and CDR2 as YYEEEE. This CDR3 has 15 residues. With 4 bases removed from V and 3 bases from J, the gap between germline ends came to 16 bases. CDR3 loop: CASSPGRDWEETQYF. In nucleotides, the CDR3 is TGTGCCAGCAGCCCGGGACGGGACTGGGAAGAGACCCAGTACTTC.

The chain combines TRBV30 with TRBJ1-2; 7 bases align to TRBD1. CDR1 is GTSNPN and CDR2 is SVGIG in the germline V gene (reference sequence). The V segment lost 4 bases and the J segment 8 bases; nucleotides outside the gene matches: 7. The CDR3 is 12 residues long. Here the CDR3 reads CAWTEGALGYTF. In nucleotides, the CDR3 is TGTGCCTGGACGGAGGGGGCACTGGGCTACACCTTC.

The sample holds one count of this clone. The chain has TRBV5-1 and TRBJ2-2, with 12 bases that match TRBD2. Germline CDR1 SGHRS, CDR2 YFSETQ. J lost 2 bases, V lost 3 bases, and 5 bases had no gene match. CDR3 length: 17 amino acids. CDR3 in amino acids: CASSSGLAGLNTGELFF. The CDR3 region has the DNA TGCGCCAGCAGCTCGGGACTAGCGGGTCTCAACACCGGGGAGCTGTTTTTT.

The V and J genes are TRBV9 and TRBJ2-6; D is unresolved. In germline, CDR1 is SGDLS, CDR2 YYNGEE. The ends were cut back, 1 base at V and 4 bases at J, with 15 bases in the middle. The CDR3 runs to 17 residues. Written as DNA, the CDR3 is TGTGCCAGCAGCGTACCCGGGTCCAAGGCCGGGGCCAACGTCCTGACTTTC. This encodes CASSVPGSKAGANVLTF.

The chain is built from TRBV7-3 and TRBJ2-2; 8 nucleotides align to TRBD1. In germline, CDR1 is SGHTA, CDR2 FQGTGA. The ends lost 0 bases at V and 5 bases at J; junction bases unmatched: 8. CDR3 length: 17 residues. Here the CDR3 reads CASSLTSGTGRTGELFF. CDR3 sequence (DNA): TGTGCCAGCAGCTTAACGTCCGGGACAGGACGGACCGGGGAGCTGTTTTTT. Complete variable domain (other parts from reference TRBV7-3 and TRBJ2-2): GAGVSQTPSNKVTEKGKYVELRCDPISGHTALYWYRQSLGQGPEFLIYFQGTGAADDSGLPNDRFFAVRPEGSVSTLKIQRTERGDSAVYLCASSLTSGTGRTGELFFGEGSRLTVL.

The chain joins TRBV19 to TRBJ1-2; D not certain. Per germline, CDR1 LNHDA and CDR2 SQIVND (reference sequence). CDR3 length: 11 amino acids. Trimming removed 1 base from V and 8 bases from J, with 5 bases in between. In DNA form, the CDR3 reads TGTGCCAGTAGTATAGGGTCGGGCTACACCTTC. This translates into CASSIGSGYTF.

V gene TRBV7-9 combines with J gene TRBJ1-2, with D possibly being TRBD1 (5 bases). The V end lost 7 bases, the J end lost 7 bases, and 19 bases lay between the germline ends. Germline loops: CDR1 SEHNR, CDR2 FQNEAQ (reference sequence). The CDR3 extends over 14 amino acids. The CDR3 protein is CASTLSGGALGYTF. The CDR3 region has the DNA TGTGCCAGCACCTTGTCCGGGGGTGCCCTTGGCTACACCTTC.

The rearrangement joins TRBV6-5 to TRBJ1-2; D may be TRBD1 (5 bases). V lost 5 bases to trimming and J lost 8 bases, with 15 bases between them. The germline gives CDR1 MNHEY, CDR2 SVGAGI. The CDR3 consists of 13 residues. Written as DNA, the CDR3 is TGTGCCAGCAGTCCCGAGGGGTTCCGCGGCTACACCTTC. It codes for CASSPEGFRGYTF.

The chain couples TRBV2 to TRBJ1-1, with D unclear. The germline V gene has CDR1 SNHLY and CDR2 FYNNEI. V dropped 3 bases and J dropped 1 base, with 12 bases sitting between them. The CDR3 is made up of 15 amino acids. The CDR3 DNA follows: TGTGCCAGCAGTGATCGGGGTAGGTCGAACACTGAAGCTTTCTTT. Protein sequence: CASSDRGRSNTEAFF.

The chain employs TRBV5-4 and TRBJ2-6, with D possibly matching TRBD1 (5 bases). This CDR3 is 15 amino acids long. Between the trimmed V and J ends, which lost 0 bases and 5 bases, there was a span of 9 bases. CDR1 and CDR2 from the germline V gene are SGHNT and YYREEE (reference sequence). As DNA, the CDR3 is TGTGCCAGCAGCTTGGAAGGGGTCCGGGCCAACGTCCTGACTTTC. It specifies CASSLEGVRANVLTF.

This chain links TRBV28 with TRBJ2-7; the match to TRBD2 covers 7 bases. CDR3 length equals 14 residues. Germline values: CDR1 MDHEN, CDR2 SYDVKM. The V segment lost 5 bases and the J segment 4 bases; nucleotides outside the gene matches: 8. CDR3 bases: TGTGCCAGCAGTGAGGGAGGGCGGGGTTACGAGCAGTACTTC. It is translated as CASSEGGRGYEQYF.

This chain connects TRBV5-1 to TRBJ1-1, with a weak D call TRBD1 (5 bases). CDR1 and CDR2 (germline): SGHRS, YFSETQ. This CDR3 spans 16 amino acids. The germline V and J ends were trimmed by 0 bases and 2 bases, with 14 bases remaining between them. The CDR3 DNA reads as TGCGCCAGCAGCTTGGTTACCGGGACGGATAACACTGAAGCTTTCTTT. Its protein product is CASSLVTGTDNTEAFF.

Comment on this clone: At one end the junction does not follow the germline gene, possibly because of a read error. The chain employs TRBV30 and TRBJ1-2, with D tentatively TRBD1 (5 bases). Per the germline V gene, CDR1 is GTSNPN and CDR2 is SVGIG (reference sequence). The CDR3 contains 13 residues. CDR3 nucleotide sequence: TGTGCCTGGAGTGCCAGGGACCTGGATGGCCACACCTTC. Encoded protein: CAWSARDLDGHTF.

The chain combines TRBV27 with TRBJ2-2, with D perhaps matching TRBD1 (5 bases). V was cut by 6 bases and J by 1 base, with 6 bases left in between. Germline V lookup: CDR1 MNHEY, CDR2 SMNVEV (reference sequence). The CDR3 spans 13 residues. The CDR3: CASRQENTGELFF. Written as DNA, the CDR3 is TGTGCCAGCAGACAGGAGAACACCGGGGAGCTGTTTTTT.

The chain uses TRBV5-6 and TRBJ1-5, with D hard to call. The CDR3 covers 12 residues. V gave up 1 base and J gave up 7 bases, with 6 bases separating them. The V gene's germline CDR1 is SGHDT and CDR2 YYEEEE. Here the CDR3 reads CASSLREQPQHF. The CDR3 DNA reads TGTGCCAGCAGCTTGAGGGAGCAGCCCCAGCATTTT. Combining the CDR3 with reference TRBV5-6 and TRBJ1-5 gives the whole variable domain DAGVTQSPTHLIKTRGQQVTLRCSPKSGHDTVSWYQQALGQGPQFIFQYYEEEERQRGNFPDRFSGHQFPNYSSELNVNALLLGDSALYLCASSLREQPQHFGDGTRLSIL.

J is TRBJ1-1 and V is TRBV7-9; D gene ambiguous. The CDR3 is made up of 14 amino acids. Trimming removed 3 bases from V and 3 bases from J, with 11 bases in between. CDR1 is SEHNR, CDR2 FQNEAQ, per germline (reference sequence). DNA of the CDR3: TGTGCCAGCAGCTTCGATGCCCGGGACACTGAAGCTTTCTTT. Its protein product is CASSFDARDTEAFF.

This chain joins TRBV5-1 and TRBJ1-5, with 7 positions matching TRBD1. The trim removed 4 bases at V and 6 bases at J, leaving 10 bases unmatched. Germline assignment: CDR1 SGHRS and CDR2 YFSETQ. This CDR3 has 15 amino acids. DNA for the CDR3: TGCGCCAGCAGCCCTCAGGGGGGAGCAGGTCAGCCCCAGCATTTT. This codes for CASSPQGGAGQPQHF. Full variable domain (missing parts from reference TRBV5-1 and TRBJ1-5): KAGVTQTPRYLIKTRGQQVTLSCSPISGHRSVSWYQQTPGQGLQFLFEYFSETQRNKGNFPGRFSGRQFSNSRSEMNVSTLELGDSALYLCASSPQGGAGQPQHFGDGTRLSIL.

The gene calls are TRBV6-5 and TRBJ1-2, with a weak D call TRBD1 (5 bases). This CDR3 has 14 residues. The V end was cut by 0 bases, the J end by 8 bases, with 13 bases between. Germline V gene sequence: CDR1 MNHEY, CDR2 SVGAGI. The DNA for the CDR3 is TGTGCCAGCAGTTACTCGATTGCTAGGGGAGGCTACACCTTC. Translating gives CASSYSIARGGYTF.

This sequence joins TRBV6-5 and TRBJ1-6; D might be TRBD1 (5 bases). With 4 bases removed from V and 8 bases from J, the gap between germline ends came to 18 bases. Looked up from germline, CDR1 is MNHEY and CDR2 is SVGAGI. The CDR3 spans 16 residues. DNA of the CDR3: TGTGCCAGCAGTTTCGAAGCGCAGGGAGGAGATTCACCCCTCCACTTT. It is translated as CASSFEAQGGDSPLHF.

The V call is TRBV9, the J call TRBJ1-1, with a weak D call TRBD1 (6 bases). Deletions cut 2 bases from V and 2 bases from J, with 10 bases between. CDR1 is SGDLS, CDR2 YYNGEE, per germline. This CDR3 contains 14 residues. CDR3 protein: CASSVGTLNTEAFF. DNA of the CDR3: TGTGCCAGCAGCGTCGGGACACTTAACACTGAAGCTTTCTTT.

The genes are TRBV7-6 and TRBJ1-1; D not certain. CDR3 size: 14 residues. Between the trimmed V and J ends, which lost 1 base and 3 bases, there was a span of 9 bases. Germline V CDR1 and CDR2: SGHVS, FNYEAQ. Here the CDR3 reads CASSLGRLDTEAFF. DNA of the CDR3: TGTGCCAGCAGCTTAGGCCGGTTGGACACTGAAGCTTTCTTT. Full variable domain (outside the CDR3, taken from reference TRBV7-6 and TRBJ1-1): GAGVSQSPRYKVTKRGQDVALRCDPISGHVSLYWYRQALGQGPEFLTYFNYEAQQDKSGLPNDRFSAERPEGSISTLTIQRTEQRDSAMYRCASSLGRLDTEAFFGQGTRLTVV.

The chain uses TRBV7-2 and TRBJ1-5; weak D call: TRBD1 (5 bases). CDR3 length equals 16 residues. With 0 bases removed from V and 7 bases from J, the gap between germline ends came to 16 bases. Germline CDR1 SGHTA, CDR2 FQGNSA. The CDR3 spells CASSLAAGGAGQPQHF. CDR3 sequence (DNA): TGTGCCAGCAGCTTAGCGGCCGGGGGAGCGGGACAGCCCCAGCATTTT. Looking up the rest from reference TRBV7-2 and TRBJ1-5 gives the full variable domain: GAGVSQSPSNKVTEKGKDVELRCDPISGHTALYWYRQSLGQGLEFLIYFQGNSAPDKSGLPSDRFSAERTGGSVSTLTIQRTQQEDSAVYLCASSLAAGGAGQPQHFGDGTRLSIL.

This chain uses TRBV5-6 with TRBJ2-5, with 9 bases matching TRBD1. The CDR3 loop spans 14 amino acids. Germline loops: CDR1 SGHDT, CDR2 YYEEEE. The ends lost 4 bases at V and 5 bases at J; junction bases unmatched: 6. CDR3 coding DNA: TGTGCCAGCAGCAGAACAGGGGGCCGGGAGACCCAGTACTTC. It yields the protein CASSRTGGRETQYF. The whole variable domain, remainder taken from reference TRBV5-6 and TRBJ2-5, is DAGVTQSPTHLIKTRGQQVTLRCSPKSGHDTVSWYQQALGQGPQFIFQYYEEEERQRGNFPDRFSGHQFPNYSSELNVNALLLGDSALYLCASSRTGGRETQYFGPGTRLLVL.

The rearrangement links TRBV6-5 to TRBJ1-2; a weak D match, TRBD1 (6 bases). CDR1 MNHEY and CDR2 SVGAGI come from the germline V gene. The CDR3 is 13 amino acids. V dropped 6 bases and J dropped 4 bases, with 12 bases sitting between them. CDR3 in DNA: TGTGCCAGCAGAGTCAGGGGCGGCTATGGCTACACCTTC. It translates to CASRVRGGYGYTF.